The next 5 T cell receptor beta chains were all read from a single sample in a study of OX40 agonist ivuxolimab in advanced cancers. The library was obtained by the immunoSEQ multiplex PCR assay. Sourced from immuneACCESS, this table was stored by TCRdb with only in-frame sequences that have V and J called. A share of the clones is absent; for the studies checked, an unresolved V gene accounts for under half, and the remainder has no known explanation. The sample table contains about 69,000 clones; only one count was recorded for more than 70% of them. The top ten hold roughly 8% of the sample. Sequencing used CD4+ or CD8+ T cells sorted from blood, obtained in a trial of the OX40 agonist ivuxolimab. The receptors stem from an adult with an advanced solid tumor such as melanoma, head and neck, liver or kidney cancer.

J is TRBJ2-5 and V is TRBV28, with 7 bases that match TRBD2. With the DNA end fitting TRBJ2-7 better, the J assignment may be wrong. The germline V gene encodes CDR1 MDHEN and CDR2 SYDVKM. The CDR3 covers 14 residues. The CDR3 loop reads CASSPGGGAYEQYF. CDR3 coding DNA: TGTGCCAGCAGTCCCGGGGGAGGGGCCTACGAGCAGTACTTC.

The chain is built from TRBV10-3 and TRBJ2-7; weak D call: TRBD2 (5 bases). Germline assignment: CDR1 ENHRY and CDR2 SYGVKD. Trimming removed 6 bases at V and 2 bases at J, with 14 bases between. The CDR3 sequence is 14 residues long. The CDR3 sequence: CAISLSGFTYEQYF. The CDR3 nucleotides are TGTGCCATCAGCCTATCGGGATTTACCTACGAGCAGTACTTC.

The V and J genes are TRBV7-2 and TRBJ1-5; weak D call: TRBD1 (6 bases). From germline, CDR1 is SGHTA and CDR2 FQGNSA. V was cut by 5 bases and J by 7 bases, with 24 bases left in between. This CDR3 has 17 residues. CDR3 coding DNA: TGTGCCAGCAGCCGCGATCGCCTTAAATCAGGGGCCCAGCCCCAGCATTTT. Its translation is CASSRDRLKSGAQPQHF.

This sequence joins TRBV11-2 and TRBJ1-2; D gene ambiguous. Germline V gene lookup returns CDR1 SGHAT and CDR2 FQNNGV. The CDR3 sequence is 12 residues long. The V gene lost 1 base and the J gene lost 7 bases, with 7 bases spanning the gap. CDR3 nucleotide sequence: TGTGCCAGCAGCTTAGGAGGGTTTGGCTACACCTTC. Encoded protein: CASSLGGFGYTF.

The chain couples TRBV9 to TRBJ2-5; TRBD2 matches 8 bases. There are 13 residues in the CDR3. Germline CDR1 reads SGDLS; CDR2 reads YYNGEE. V lost 4 bases and J lost 7; bases outside the gene matches: 6. The CDR3 region is CASSPVAGGTQYF. CDR3 coding DNA: TGTGCCAGCAGCCCCGTGGCGGGAGGGACCCAGTACTTC.